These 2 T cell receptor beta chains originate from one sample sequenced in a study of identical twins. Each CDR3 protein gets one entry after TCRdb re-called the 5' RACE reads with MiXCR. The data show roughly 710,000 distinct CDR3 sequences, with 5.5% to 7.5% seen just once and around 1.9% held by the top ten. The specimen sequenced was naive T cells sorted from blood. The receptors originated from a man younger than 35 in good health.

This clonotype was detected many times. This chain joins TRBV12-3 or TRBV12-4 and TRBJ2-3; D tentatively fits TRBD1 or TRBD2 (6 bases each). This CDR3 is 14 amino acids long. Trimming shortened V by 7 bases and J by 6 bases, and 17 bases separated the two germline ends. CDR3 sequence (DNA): TGTGCCAGCAACTTAGGGGGGCGGCTTGATACGCAGTATTTT. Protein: CASNLGGRLDTQYF.

CDR3 loop: CSASTGGGDTQYF. The CDR3 coding sequence is TGCAGTGCTTCCACAGGGGGTGGGGATACGCAGTATTTT. The rearrangement links TRBV20-1 to TRBJ2-3; 8 nucleotides agree with TRBD1. The CDR3 extends over 13 amino acids. V trimming: 5 bases; J trimming: 6 bases; junction bases outside the gene matches: 7. The germline CDR1 and CDR2 sequences are DFQATT and SNEGSKA (reference sequence).